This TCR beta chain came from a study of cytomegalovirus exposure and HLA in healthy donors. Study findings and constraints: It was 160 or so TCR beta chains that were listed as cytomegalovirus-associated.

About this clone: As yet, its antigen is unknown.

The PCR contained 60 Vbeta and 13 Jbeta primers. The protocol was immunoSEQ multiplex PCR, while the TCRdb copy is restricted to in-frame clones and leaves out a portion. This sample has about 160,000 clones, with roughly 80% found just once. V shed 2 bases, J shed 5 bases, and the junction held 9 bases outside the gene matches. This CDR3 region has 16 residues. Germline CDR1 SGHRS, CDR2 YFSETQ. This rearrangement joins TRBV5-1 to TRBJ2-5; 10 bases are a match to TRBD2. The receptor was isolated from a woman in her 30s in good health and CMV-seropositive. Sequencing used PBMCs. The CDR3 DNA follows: TGCGCCAGCAGCTTACTCGCGAGCGGGGGGGAGGAGACCCAGTACTTC. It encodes CASSLLASGGEETQYF.